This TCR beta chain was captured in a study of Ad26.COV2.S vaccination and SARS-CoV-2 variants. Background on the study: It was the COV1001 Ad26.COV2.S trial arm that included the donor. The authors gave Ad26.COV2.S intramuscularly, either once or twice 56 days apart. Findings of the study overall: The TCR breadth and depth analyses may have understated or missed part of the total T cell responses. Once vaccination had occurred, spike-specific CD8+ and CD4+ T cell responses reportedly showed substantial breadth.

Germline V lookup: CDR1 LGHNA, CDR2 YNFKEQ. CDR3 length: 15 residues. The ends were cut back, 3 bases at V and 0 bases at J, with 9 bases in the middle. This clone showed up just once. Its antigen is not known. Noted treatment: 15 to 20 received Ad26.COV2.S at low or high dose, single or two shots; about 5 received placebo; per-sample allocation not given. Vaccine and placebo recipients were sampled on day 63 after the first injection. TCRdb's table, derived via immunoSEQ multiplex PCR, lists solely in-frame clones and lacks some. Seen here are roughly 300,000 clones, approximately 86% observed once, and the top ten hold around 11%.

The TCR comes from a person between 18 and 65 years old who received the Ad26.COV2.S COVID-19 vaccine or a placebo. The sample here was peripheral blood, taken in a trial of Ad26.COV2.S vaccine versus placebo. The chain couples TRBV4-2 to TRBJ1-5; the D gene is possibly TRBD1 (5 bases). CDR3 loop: CASSHRQNSNQPQHF. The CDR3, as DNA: TGTGCCAGCAGCCACCGACAGAATAGCAATCAGCCCCAGCATTTT.